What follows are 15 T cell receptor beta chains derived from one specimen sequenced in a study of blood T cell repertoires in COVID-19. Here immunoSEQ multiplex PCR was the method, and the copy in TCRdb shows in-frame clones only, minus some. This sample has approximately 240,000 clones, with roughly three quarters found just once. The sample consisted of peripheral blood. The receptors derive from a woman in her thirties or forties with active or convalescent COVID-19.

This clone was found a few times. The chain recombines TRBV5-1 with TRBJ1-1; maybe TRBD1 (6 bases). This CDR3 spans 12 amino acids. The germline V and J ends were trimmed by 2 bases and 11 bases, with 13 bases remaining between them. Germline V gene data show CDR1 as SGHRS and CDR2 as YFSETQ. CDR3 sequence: CASSFKGVMAFF. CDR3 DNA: TGCGCCAGCAGCTTTAAGGGGGTGATGGCTTTCTTT.

CDR3 region: CASSAQGRTGWETQYF. CDR3 nucleotide sequence: TGTGCCAGCAGCGCTCAGGGAAGAACAGGGTGGGAGACCCAGTACTTC. The chain carries TRBV7-3 and TRBJ2-5, with D perhaps matching TRBD1 (6 bases). CDR1 and CDR2 from the germline V gene are SGHTA and FQGTGA. The CDR3 contains 16 residues. The V and J ends lost 5 bases and 5 bases respectively, with 21 bases between them.

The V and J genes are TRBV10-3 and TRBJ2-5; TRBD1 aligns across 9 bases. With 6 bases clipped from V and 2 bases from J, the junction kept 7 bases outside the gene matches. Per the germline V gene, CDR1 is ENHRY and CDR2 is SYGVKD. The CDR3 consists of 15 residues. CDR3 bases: TGTGCCATCAGGGGGGACAGGGTTGGTCAAGAGACCCAGTACTTC. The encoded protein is CAIRGDRVGQETQYF.

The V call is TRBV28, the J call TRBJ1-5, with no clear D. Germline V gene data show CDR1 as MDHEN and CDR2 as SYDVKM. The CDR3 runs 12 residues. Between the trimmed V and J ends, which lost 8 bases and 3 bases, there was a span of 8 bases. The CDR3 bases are TGTGCCAGCGGTCCCTACAATCAGCCCCAGCATTTT. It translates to CASGPYNQPQHF.

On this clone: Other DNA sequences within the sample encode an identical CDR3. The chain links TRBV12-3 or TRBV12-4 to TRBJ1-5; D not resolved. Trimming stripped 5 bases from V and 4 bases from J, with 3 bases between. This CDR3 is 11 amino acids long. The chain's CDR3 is CASSLNQPQHF. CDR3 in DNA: TGTGCCAGCAGTCTAAATCAGCCCCAGCATTTT.

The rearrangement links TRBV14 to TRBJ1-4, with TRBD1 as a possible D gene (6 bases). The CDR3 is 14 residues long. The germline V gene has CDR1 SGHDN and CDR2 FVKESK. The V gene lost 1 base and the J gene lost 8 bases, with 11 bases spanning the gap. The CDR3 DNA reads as TGTGCCAGCAGCCAAGTAGCTGGGGGCGAAAAACTGTTTTTT. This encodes CASSQVAGGEKLFF.

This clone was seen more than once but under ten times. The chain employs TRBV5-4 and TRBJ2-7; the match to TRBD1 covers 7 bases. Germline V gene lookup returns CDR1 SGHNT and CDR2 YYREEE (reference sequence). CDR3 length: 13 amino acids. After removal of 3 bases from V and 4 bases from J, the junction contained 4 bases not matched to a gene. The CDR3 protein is CASSSGQLYEQYF. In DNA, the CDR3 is TGTGCCAGCAGCTCGGGACAGTTATACGAGCAGTACTTC. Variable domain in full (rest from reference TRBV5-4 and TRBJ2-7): ETGVTQSPTHLIKTRGQQVTLRCSSQSGHNTVSWYQQALGQGPQFIFQYYREEENGRGNFPPRFSGLQFPNYSSELNVNALELDDSALYLCASSSGQLYEQYFGPGTRLTVT.

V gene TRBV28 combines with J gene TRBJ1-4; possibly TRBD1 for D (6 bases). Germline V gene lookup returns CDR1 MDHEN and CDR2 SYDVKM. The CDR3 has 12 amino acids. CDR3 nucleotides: TGTGCTCACAGGGCAACTAATGAAAAACTGTTTTTT. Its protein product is CAHRATNEKLFF. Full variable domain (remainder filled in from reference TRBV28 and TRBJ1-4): DVKVTQSSRYLVKRTGEKVFLECVQDMDHENMFWYRQDPGLGLRLIYFSYDVKMKEKGDIPEGYSVSREKKERFSLILESASTNQTSMYLCAHRATNEKLFFGSGTQLSVL.

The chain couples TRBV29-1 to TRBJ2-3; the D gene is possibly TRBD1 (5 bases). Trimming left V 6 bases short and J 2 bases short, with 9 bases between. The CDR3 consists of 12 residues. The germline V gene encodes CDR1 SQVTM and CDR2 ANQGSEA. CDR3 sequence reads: CSVQGTTDTQYF. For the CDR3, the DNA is TGCAGCGTCCAGGGTACCACAGATACGCAGTATTTT.

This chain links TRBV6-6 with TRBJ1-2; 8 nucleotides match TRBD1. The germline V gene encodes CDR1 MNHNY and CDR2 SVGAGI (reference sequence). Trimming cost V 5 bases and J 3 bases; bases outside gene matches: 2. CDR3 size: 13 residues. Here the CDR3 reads CASSPDRDYGYTF. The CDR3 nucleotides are TGTGCCAGCAGTCCGGACAGGGACTATGGCTACACCTTC.

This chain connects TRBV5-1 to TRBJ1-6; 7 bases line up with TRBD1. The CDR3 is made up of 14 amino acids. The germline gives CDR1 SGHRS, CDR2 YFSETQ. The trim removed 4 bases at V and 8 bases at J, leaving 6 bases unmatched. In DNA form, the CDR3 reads TGCGCCAGCAGCCCCGGGACAGTGGATTCACCCCTCCACTTT. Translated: CASSPGTVDSPLHF.

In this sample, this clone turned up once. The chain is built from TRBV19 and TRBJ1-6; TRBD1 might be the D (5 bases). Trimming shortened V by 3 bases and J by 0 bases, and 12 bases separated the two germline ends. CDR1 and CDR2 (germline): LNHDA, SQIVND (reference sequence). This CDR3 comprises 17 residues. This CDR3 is CASSIQGRSSYNSPLHF. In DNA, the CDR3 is TGTGCCAGTAGTATCCAGGGTCGGAGCTCCTATAATTCACCCCTCCACTTT.

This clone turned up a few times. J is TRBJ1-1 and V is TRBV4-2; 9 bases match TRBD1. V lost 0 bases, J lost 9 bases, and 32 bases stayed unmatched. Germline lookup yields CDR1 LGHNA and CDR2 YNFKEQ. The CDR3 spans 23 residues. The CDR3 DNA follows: TGTGCCAGCAGCCAAGATCTTTCTTATCCTCTAGAACACGGGACAGGGTATGGAGTGCAAGCTTTCTTT. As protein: CASSQDLSYPLEHGTGYGVQAFF.

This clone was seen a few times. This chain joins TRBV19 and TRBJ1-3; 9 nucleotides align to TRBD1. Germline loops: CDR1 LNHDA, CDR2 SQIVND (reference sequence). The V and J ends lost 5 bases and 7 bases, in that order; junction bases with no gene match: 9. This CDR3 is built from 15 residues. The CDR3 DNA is TGTGCCAGTAGTTCGTCGACAGGGGGTTATAACACCATATATTTT. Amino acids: CASSSSTGGYNTIYF.

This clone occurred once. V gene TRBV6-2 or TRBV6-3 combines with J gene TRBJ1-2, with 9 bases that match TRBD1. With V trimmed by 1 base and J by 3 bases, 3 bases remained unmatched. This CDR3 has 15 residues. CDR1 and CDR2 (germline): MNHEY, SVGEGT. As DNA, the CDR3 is TGTGCCAGCAGTTACTGGGGACAGGGCGACTATGGCTACACCTTC. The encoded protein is CASSYWGQGDYGYTF.